This T cell receptor (beta chain) was found in a study of regulatory T cells in long-lasting Graves disease. Trimming cost V 2 bases and J 0 bases; bases outside gene matches: 4. The CDR3 has 16 amino acids. The germline V gene has CDR1 SGHRS and CDR2 YFSETQ. The time point here: newly diagnosed GD, antithyroid drugs for less than 3 months. Scientists built the TCR library using RNA that was extracted from PBMCs. Building of the TCR beta libraries involved iRepertoire HTBI primers and Arm-PCR of CDR3 regions. TCRdb passed the multiplex PCR reads through MiXCR, listing each CDR3 protein once. The repertoire holds approximately 350,000 distinct CDR3 sequences, with 16% as singletons. This sample also belongs to another study, concerning T cells in Graves' hyperthyroidism and ophthalmopathy.

The chain carries TRBV5-1 and TRBJ2-5; 10 bases are shared with TRBD2. The source material was peripheral blood mononuclear cells (PBMCs), sampled at new diagnosis, from a patient treated with antithyroid drugs. The receptor comes from a young woman with Graves disease. The CDR3 DNA reads TGCGCCAGCAGCTTTCTAGCGGGGGCGAACCAAGAGACCCAGTACTTC. This sequence encodes CASSFLAGANQETQYF.